Listed here are 2 T cell receptor beta chains from one sample, sequenced in a study of vaccination and CD4 T cells after COVID-19. In TCRdb, the PCR reads were re-called with MiXCR into one record per CDR3 protein. The sample has 35,000 to 45,000 distinct CDR3 sequences, 36% seen once. The time point here: late sampling 161 to 241 days after vaccination in three convalescent patients. Sequenced material: CD4+ T cells from blood, taken about 7 months after SARS-CoV-2 vaccination. Every receptor here comes from a human donor who had recovered from COVID-19.

This clonotype is judged medium-sized. The chain is built from TRBV6-1 and TRBJ2-7, with D uncertain. From germline, CDR1 is MNHNS and CDR2 SASEGT. V was shortened by 6 bases and J by 0 bases, with 15 bases between the two germline ends. The CDR3 has 15 residues. The CDR3 DNA follows: TGTGCCAGCAGGAAGGACCCGACGGGCTCCTACGAGCAGTACTTC. Protein product: CASRKDPTGSYEQYF.

On this clonotype: A much larger clone lies one base from this, so it may be a read error. The chain carries TRBV20-1 and TRBJ1-5; 11 bases line up with TRBD1. The CDR3 length is 14 residues. Trimming cost V 5 bases and J 6 bases; bases outside gene matches: 6. CDR1 is DFQATT and CDR2 is SNEGSKA in the germline V gene (reference sequence). In DNA form, the CDR3 reads TGCAGTGCTGGGGACAGGGGGTTTGGTCAGCCCCAGCATTTT. Translated, it gives CSAGDRGFGQPQHF.